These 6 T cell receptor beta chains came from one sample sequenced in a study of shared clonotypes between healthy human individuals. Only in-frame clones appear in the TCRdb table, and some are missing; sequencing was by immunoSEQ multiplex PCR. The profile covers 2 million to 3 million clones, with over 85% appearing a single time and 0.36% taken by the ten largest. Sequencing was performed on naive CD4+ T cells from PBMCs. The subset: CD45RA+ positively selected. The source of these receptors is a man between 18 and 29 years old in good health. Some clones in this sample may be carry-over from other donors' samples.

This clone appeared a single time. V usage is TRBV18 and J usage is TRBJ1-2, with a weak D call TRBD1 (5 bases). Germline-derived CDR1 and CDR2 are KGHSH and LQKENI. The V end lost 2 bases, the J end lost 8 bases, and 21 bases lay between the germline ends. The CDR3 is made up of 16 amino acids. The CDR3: CASSPAPPAGMEGYTF. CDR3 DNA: TGTGCCAGCTCACCAGCTCCCCCGGCAGGGATGGAGGGCTACACCTTC.

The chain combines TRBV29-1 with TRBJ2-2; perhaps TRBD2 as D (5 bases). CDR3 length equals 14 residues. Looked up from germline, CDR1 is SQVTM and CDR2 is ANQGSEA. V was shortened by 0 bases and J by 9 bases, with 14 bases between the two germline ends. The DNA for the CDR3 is TGCAGCGTTGAAGATCCCACCGAGGGCCGGGAGCTGTTTTTT. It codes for CSVEDPTEGRELFF.

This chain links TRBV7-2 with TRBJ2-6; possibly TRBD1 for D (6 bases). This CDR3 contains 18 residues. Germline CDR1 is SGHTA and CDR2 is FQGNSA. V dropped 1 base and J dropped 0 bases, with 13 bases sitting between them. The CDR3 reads CASSLESDRPSGANVLTF. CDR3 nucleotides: TGTGCCAGCAGCTTAGAATCGGACAGACCCTCTGGGGCCAACGTCCTGACTTTC. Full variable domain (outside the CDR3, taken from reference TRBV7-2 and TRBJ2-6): GAGVSQSPSNKVTEKGKDVELRCDPISGHTALYWYRQSLGQGLEFLIYFQGNSAPDKSGLPSDRFSAERTGGSVSTLTIQRTQQEDSAVYLCASSLESDRPSGANVLTFGAGSRLTVL.

The CDR3 sequence is CASSLAGAGNTEAFF. The CDR3 coding sequence is TGTGCCAGCAGCTTGGCAGGGGCCGGTAACACTGAAGCTTTCTTT. The V gene is TRBV5-5, the J gene TRBJ1-1; D might be TRBD1 (6 bases). The V and J ends lost 0 bases and 2 bases respectively, with 11 bases between them. The CDR3 contains 15 residues. CDR1 is SGHKS, CDR2 YYEKEE, per germline (reference sequence).

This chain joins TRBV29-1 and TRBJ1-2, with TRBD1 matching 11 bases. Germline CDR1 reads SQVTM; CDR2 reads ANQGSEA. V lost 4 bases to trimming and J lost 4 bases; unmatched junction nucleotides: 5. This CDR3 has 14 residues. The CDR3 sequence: CSVADRGLVYGYTF. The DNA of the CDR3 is TGCAGCGTTGCGGACAGGGGGCTTGTCTATGGCTACACCTTC.

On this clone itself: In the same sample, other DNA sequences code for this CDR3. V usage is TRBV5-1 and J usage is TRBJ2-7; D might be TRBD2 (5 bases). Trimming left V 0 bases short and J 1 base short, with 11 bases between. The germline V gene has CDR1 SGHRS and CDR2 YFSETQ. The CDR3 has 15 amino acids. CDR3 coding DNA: TGCGCCAGCAGCTTGGAGTTGGCGGGTTCCTACGAGCAGTACTTC. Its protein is CASSLELAGSYEQYF.